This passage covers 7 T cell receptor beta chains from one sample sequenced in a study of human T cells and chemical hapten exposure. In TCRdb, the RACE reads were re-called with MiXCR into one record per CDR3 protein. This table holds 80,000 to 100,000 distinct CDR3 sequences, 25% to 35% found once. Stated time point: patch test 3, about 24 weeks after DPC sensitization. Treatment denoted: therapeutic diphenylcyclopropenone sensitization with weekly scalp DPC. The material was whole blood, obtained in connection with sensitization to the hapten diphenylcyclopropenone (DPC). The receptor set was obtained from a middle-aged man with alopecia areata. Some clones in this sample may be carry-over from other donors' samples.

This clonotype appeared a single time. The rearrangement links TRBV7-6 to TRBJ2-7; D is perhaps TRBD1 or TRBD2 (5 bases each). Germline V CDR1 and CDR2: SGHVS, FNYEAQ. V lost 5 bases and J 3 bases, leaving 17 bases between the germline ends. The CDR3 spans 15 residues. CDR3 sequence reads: CASSPSNGGNYEQYF. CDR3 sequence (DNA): TGTGCCAGCAGCCCGTCAAATGGGGGTAACTACGAGCAGTACTTC.

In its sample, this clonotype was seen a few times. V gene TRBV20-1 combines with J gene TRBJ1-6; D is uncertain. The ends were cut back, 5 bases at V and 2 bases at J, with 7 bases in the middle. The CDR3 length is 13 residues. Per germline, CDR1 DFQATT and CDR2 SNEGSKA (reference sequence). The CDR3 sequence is CSAGEAYNSPLHF. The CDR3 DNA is TGCAGTGCTGGGGAAGCCTATAATTCACCCCTCCACTTT.

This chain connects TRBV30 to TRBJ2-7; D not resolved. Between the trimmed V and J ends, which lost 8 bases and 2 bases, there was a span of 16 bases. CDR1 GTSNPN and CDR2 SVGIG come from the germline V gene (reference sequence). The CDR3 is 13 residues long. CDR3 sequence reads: CAVSPQATYEQYF. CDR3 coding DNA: TGTGCCGTAAGCCCCCAGGCAACCTACGAGCAGTACTTC.

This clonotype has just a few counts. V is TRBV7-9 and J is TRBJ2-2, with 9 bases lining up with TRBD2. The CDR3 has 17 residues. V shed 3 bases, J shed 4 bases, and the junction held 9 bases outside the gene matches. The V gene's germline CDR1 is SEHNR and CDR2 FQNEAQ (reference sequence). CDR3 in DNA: TGTGCCAGCAGCTTCAGACTAGCGGACGGTGGCACCGGGGAGCTGTTTTTT. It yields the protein CASSFRLADGGTGELFF.

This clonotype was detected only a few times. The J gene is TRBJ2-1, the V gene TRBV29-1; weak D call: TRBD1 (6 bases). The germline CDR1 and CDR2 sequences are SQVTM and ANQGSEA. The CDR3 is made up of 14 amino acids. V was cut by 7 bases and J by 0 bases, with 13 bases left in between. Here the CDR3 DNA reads TGCAGCGCCCGACAGGTTAGCTCCTACAATGAGCAGTTCTTC. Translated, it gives CSARQVSSYNEQFF.

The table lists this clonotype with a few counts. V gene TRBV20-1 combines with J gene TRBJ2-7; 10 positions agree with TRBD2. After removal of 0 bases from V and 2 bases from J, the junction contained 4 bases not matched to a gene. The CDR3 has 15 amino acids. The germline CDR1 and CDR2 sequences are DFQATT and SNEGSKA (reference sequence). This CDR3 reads CSARDLGTSAYEQYF. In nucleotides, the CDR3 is TGCAGTGCTAGAGATCTCGGGACTAGCGCCTACGAGCAGTACTTC.

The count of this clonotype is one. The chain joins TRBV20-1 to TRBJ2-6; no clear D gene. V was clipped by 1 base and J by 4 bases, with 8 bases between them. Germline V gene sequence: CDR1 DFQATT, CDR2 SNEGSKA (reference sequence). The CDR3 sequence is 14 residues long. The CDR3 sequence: CSARGGPGANVLTF. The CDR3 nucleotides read TGCAGTGCTAGAGGTGGCCCGGGGGCCAACGTCCTGACTTTC.